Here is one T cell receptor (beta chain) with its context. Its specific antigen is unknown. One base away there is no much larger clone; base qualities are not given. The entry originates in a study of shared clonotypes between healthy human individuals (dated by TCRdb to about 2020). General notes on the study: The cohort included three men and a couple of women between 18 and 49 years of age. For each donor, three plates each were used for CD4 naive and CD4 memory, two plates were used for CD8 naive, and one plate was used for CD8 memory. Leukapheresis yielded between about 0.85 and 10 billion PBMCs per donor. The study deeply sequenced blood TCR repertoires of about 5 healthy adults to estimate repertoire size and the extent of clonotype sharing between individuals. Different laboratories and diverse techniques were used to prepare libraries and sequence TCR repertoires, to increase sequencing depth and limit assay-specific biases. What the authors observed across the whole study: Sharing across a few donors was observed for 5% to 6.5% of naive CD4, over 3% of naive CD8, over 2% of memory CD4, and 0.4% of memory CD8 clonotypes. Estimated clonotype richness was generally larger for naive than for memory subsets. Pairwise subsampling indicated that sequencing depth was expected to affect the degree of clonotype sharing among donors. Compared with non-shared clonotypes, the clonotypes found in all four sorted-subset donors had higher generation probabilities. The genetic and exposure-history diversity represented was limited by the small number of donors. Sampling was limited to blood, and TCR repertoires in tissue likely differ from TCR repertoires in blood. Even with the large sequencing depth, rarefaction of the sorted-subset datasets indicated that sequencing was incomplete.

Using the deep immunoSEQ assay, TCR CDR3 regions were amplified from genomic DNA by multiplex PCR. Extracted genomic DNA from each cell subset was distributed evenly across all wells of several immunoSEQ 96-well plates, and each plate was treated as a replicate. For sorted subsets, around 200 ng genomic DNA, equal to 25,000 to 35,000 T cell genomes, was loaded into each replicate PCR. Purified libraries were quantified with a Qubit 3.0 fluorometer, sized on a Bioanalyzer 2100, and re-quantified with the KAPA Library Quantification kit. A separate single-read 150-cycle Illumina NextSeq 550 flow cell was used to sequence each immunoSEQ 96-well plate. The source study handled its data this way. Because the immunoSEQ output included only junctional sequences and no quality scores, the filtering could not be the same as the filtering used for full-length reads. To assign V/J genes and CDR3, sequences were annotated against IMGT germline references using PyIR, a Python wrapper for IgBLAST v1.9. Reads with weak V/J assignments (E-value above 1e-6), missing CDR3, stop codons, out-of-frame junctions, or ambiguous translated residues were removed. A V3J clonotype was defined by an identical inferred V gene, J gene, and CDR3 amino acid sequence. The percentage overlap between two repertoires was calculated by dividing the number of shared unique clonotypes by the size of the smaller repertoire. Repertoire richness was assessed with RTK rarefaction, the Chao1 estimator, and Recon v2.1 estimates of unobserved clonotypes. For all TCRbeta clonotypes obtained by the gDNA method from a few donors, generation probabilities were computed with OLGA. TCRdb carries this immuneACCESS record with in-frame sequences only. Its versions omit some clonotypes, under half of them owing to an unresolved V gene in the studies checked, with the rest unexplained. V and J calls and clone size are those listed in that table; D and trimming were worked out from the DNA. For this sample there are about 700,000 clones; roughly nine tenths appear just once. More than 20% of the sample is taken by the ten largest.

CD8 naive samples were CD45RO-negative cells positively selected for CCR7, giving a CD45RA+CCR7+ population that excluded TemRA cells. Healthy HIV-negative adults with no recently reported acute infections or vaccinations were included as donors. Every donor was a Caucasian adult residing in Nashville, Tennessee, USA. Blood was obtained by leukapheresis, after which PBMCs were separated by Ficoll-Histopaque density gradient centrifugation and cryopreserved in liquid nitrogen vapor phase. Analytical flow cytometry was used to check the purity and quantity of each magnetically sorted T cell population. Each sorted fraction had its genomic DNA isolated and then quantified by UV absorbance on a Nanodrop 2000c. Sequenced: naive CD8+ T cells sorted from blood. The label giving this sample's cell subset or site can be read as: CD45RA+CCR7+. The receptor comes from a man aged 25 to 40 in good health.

The DNA sequence follows: TGTGCCATCAGTGAGCAGGCAGTGGGGAACTATGGCTACACCTTC. Protein translation: CAISEQAVGNYGYTF. The chain employs TRBV10-3 and TRBJ1-2; no confident D gene assignment can be made. Including cysteine and phenylalanine, the CDR3 has 15 amino acids. Only the CDR3 DNA is retained, 45 bases long and in frame from the first base. Via the germline V gene, CDR1 is ENHRY and CDR2 SYGVKD. The V end loses 2 bases and the J end loses 2 bases, and a stretch of 12 bases separates them.